This T cell receptor (beta chain) comes out of a study of CD8+ T cells in alopecia areata. RNA, once extracted, was reverse transcribed into cDNA for use as the sequencing template. Only in-frame clones appear in the TCRdb table, and some are missing; sequencing was by immunoSEQ multiplex PCR. The sample yields 210,000 or so clones, more than 55% seen once. Treatment reported: oral pan-JAK inhibitor, 5-10 mg twice daily. Germline loops: CDR1 SQVTM, CDR2 ANQGSEA. The CDR3 contains 15 residues. V shed 4 bases and J shed 1 base, with 16 bases lying between them. Study-wide results and limits: Among the top 100, expanded CD8+ clones were significantly decreased by tofacitinib, as was scalp clonality. It was less clear whether patients shared TCRs than it was in mice, possibly because of HLA. While tofacitinib was given, many expanded lesional clones persisted in scalp and blood.

This clone has only a few counts. The antigen is undetermined. The rearrangement links TRBV29-1 to TRBJ1-1; D might be TRBD1 (6 bases). This sequence originates from a human donor with alopecia areata. Material: CD4+ T cells sorted from blood, obtained at approximately week 44, from a patient treated with tofacitinib. This chain's CDR3 is CSVGARGGWNTEAFF. CDR3 in DNA: TGCAGCGTTGGTGCCCGGGGGGGCTGGAACACTGAAGCTTTCTTT.